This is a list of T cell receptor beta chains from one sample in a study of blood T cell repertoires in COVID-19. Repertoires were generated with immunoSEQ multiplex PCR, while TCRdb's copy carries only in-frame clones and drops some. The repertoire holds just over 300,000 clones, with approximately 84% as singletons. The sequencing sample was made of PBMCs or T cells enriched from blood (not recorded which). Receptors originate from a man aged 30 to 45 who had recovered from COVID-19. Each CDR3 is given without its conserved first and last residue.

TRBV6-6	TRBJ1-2	ASSLGGRLYGYT
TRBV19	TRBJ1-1	ASSIEEGTGDTEAF
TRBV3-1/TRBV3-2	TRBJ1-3	ASSQGTAYSGNTIY
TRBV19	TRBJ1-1	ASSIDPGNVVGAF
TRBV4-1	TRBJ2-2	ASSPRRTAGTPGELF
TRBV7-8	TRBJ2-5	ASQPGLARETQY
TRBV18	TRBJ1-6	ASSPVRAGYNSPLH
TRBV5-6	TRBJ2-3	ASSLHGVRTTDTQY
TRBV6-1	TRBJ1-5	ASSETGMGQPQH
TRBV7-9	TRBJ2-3	ASSRGASTDTQY
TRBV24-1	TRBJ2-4	ATSDGAQGDKNIQY
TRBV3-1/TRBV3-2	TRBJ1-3	ASSQRTGASGNTIY
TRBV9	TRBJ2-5	ASRGLEETQY
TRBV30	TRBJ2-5	AWGAGQGPETQY
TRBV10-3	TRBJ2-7	AISDQGTGVYEQY
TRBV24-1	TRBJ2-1	ATSQWAPQSDEQF
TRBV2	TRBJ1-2	ASSADSNYGYT
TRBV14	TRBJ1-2	ASSQGAFKAANYGYT
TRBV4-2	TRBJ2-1	ASRVTGGLANEQF
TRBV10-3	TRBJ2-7	AISESDTGTGAYEQY
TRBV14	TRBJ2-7	ASSQEYGRSYEQY
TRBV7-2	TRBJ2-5	ASSLFSGGYQETQY
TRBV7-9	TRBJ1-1	ASSLSSSGNTEAF
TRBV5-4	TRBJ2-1	ASSLGQLEQF
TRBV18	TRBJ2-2	ASSPTAGATNTGELF
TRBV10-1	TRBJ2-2	ASSRGPGELF
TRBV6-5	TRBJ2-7	ARKRQDMRYEQY
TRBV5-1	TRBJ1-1	ASSLSEARSYTEAF
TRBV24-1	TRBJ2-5	ATSAGRGLAGVAETQY
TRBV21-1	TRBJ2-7	AKLLGADLYEQY
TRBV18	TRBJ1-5	ASSPDRGQNQPQH
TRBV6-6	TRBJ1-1	ASSYADSAF
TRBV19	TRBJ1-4	ASSNIRQSKLF
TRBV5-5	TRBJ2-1	ASSLVPGSYNEQF
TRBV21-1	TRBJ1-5	ASPMGGHSVSNQPQH
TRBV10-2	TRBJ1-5	ASSEDRRGYSNQPQH
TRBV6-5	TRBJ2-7	AGSPTAGVYEQY
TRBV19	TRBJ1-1	ASSIRTGRGNTEAF
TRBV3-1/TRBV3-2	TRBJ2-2	ASSRRDYMPGELF
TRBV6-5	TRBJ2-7	ASSSSEPAYEQY
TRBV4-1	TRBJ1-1	ASSLLRRQGAGTEAF
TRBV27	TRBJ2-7	ASSLIPSAGAGEQY
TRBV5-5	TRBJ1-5	ASSPQGARGNQPQH
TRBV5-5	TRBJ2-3	ASPGGGGTDTQY
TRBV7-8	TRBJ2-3	ASSLVGTSGTNRKDTQY
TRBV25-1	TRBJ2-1	ASSRGNEQF
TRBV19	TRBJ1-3	ASSRQGTGNTIY
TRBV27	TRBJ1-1	ASTNTYSVSMNTEAF
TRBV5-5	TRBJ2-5	ASSLSQGSETQY
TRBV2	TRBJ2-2	ASRTSGNDDGELF
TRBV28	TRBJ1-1	ASRPSRVRGTEAF
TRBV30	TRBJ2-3	ACVGGAAVPYEDTQY
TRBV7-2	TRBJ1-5	ASSDFSSNQPQH
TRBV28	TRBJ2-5	ASGIQVTQY
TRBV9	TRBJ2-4	ASSGGRGRSENIQY